This TCR beta chain came from a study of T-cell reconstitution after alpha-beta-depleted transplantation in children. Trimming removed 3 bases from V and 1 base from J; junction bases left unmatched: 9. Germline CDR1 is SGHRS and CDR2 is YFSETQ. The CDR3 covers 16 residues. Whole-study findings and limits: Once a year had passed after transplant, T-cell counts and diversity came mostly from newly produced T cells.

During its preparation, the TCRbeta library received unique molecular identifiers. TCRdb analysed the PCR reads with MiXCR anew, one entry per CDR3 protein. This sample has under 250,000 distinct CDR3 sequences, with about 15% found just once. As concerns this clonotype: As yet, its antigen is unknown.

The receptor comes from a male patient aged 2 to 10 who had a stem cell transplant for acute lymphoblastic leukemia, so the T cells may come from the graft donor. The chain couples TRBV5-1 to TRBJ2-7; 8 positions match TRBD2. The sequencing here drew on PBMCs, mostly from graft donor cells, taken 360 days after TCRalphabeta/CD19-depleted stem cell transplant. The CDR3 DNA reads as TGCGCCAGCAGCTGGGAACTAGCGGAGGGATCCTACGAGCAGTACTTC. Protein sequence: CASSWELAEGSYEQYF.